These T cell receptor beta chains were read from a single sample in a study of CD8+ T cells in alopecia areata. Profiled with immunoSEQ multiplex PCR; TCRdb holds only in-frame clones, not every one. The sample has tens of thousands of clones, 44% seen once. The specimen was NKG2D-low CD8+ T cells sorted from blood. The receptors here all came from a human donor with alopecia areata. Both conserved end residues are part of each CDR3. Fields, in order: CDR3 protein, CDR3 DNA, V gene, CDR3 length, clone size, D gene, J gene. A D gene is named only where the DNA matches it firmly. Expanded clones get a size class; other rows say once, few or many, or leave the size out.

CSVRGGVNEQYF,TGCAGCGTAAGAGGAGGAGTAAACGAGCAGTACTTC,TRBV29-1,12,few,-,TRBJ2-7
CASSPDREYYGYTF,TGTGCCAGCAGCCCGGACAGGGAGTACTATGGCTACACCTTC,TRBV7-9,14,many,TRBD1,TRBJ1-2
CSVEGENGVQIQYF,TGCAGCGTTGAGGGGGAAAATGGAGTTCAAATTCAGTACTTC,TRBV29-1,14,few,-,TRBJ2-4
CASSFNEQFF,TGTGCCAGCAGCTTCAATGAGCAGTTCTTC,TRBV7-9,10,-,-,TRBJ2-1
CASRLMGRANEQFF,TGTGCCAGCAGATTGATGGGCAGGGCCAATGAGCAGTTCTTC,TRBV28,14,-,-,TRBJ2-1
CASSYDETTEAFF,TGTGCCAGCAGCTACGACGAGACCACTGAAGCTTTCTTT,TRBV7-3,13,-,-,TRBJ1-1
CSVEGNTEAFF,TGCAGCGTAGAGGGAAACACTGAAGCTTTCTTT,TRBV29-1,11,few,-,TRBJ1-1
CSVEQNTEAFF,TGCAGCGTTGAACAGAACACTGAAGCTTTCTTT,TRBV29-1,11,few,-,TRBJ1-1
CASSQGGGSIPKYF,TGCGCCAGCAGCCAAGGCGGGGGTTCGATCCCTAAGTACTTC,TRBV4-3,14,-,TRBD2,TRBJ2-4
CSGQGRTEAFF,TGCAGCGGGCAGGGGCGCACTGAAGCTTTCTTT,TRBV29-1,11,few,-,TRBJ1-1
CASSPTGGSTDTQYF,TGCGCCAGCAGCCCGACAGGGGGGAGCACAGATACGCAGTATTTT,TRBV4-1,15,-,TRBD1,TRBJ2-3
CASSLVESTGELFF,TGTGCCAGCAGCTTAGTAGAGAGCACCGGGGAGCTGTTTTTT,TRBV11-2,14,-,-,TRBJ2-2
CASSSPSGENTGELFF,TGTGCCAGCAGCTCCCCCTCAGGGGAGAACACCGGGGAGCTGTTTTTT,TRBV5-4,16,-,-,TRBJ2-2
CASRPPGLASGELFF,TGTGCCAGCAGACCCCCGGGACTAGCAAGCGGGGAGCTGTTTTTT,TRBV5-6,15,-,TRBD2,TRBJ2-2
CASSQGGAGETQYF,TGCGCCAGCAGCCAAGGCGGGGCCGGAGAGACCCAGTACTTC,TRBV4-1,14,few,-,TRBJ2-5
CASKVYNEQFF,TGTGCCAGCAAAGTCTACAATGAGCAGTTCTTC,TRBV2,11,-,-,TRBJ2-1
CASSPTGDNTYEQYF,TGCGCCAGCAGCCCCACAGGGGATAATACCTACGAGCAGTACTTC,TRBV4-3,15,-,TRBD1,TRBJ2-7
CASSPSGLAETQYF,TGTGCCAGCAGCCCCTCCGGACTAGCAGAGACCCAGTACTTC,TRBV7-9,14,-,TRBD2,TRBJ2-5
CSEGISYNEQFF,TGCAGCGAAGGAATCTCCTACAATGAGCAGTTCTTC,TRBV29-1,12,-,-,TRBJ2-1
CSVDPGTSGTDTQYF,TGCAGCGTTGACCCCGGGACTAGCGGCACAGATACGCAGTATTTT,TRBV29-1,15,-,TRBD2,TRBJ2-3
CSVPTGAGELFF,TGCAGCGTACCGACAGGGGCCGGGGAGCTGTTTTTT,TRBV29-1,12,few,TRBD1,TRBJ2-2
CASSLGQGGTGELFF,TGTGCCAGCAGCCTTGGACAGGGAGGCACCGGGGAGCTGTTTTTT,TRBV7-3,15,-,TRBD1,TRBJ2-2
CASSLRVGNSYEQYF,TGTGCCAGCAGTCTTAGGGTTGGCAACTCCTACGAGCAGTACTTC,TRBV27,15,-,-,TRBJ2-7
CSVPLVVQETQYF,TGCAGCGTTCCCCTGGTAGTGCAAGAGACCCAGTACTTC,TRBV29-1,13,many,-,TRBJ2-5
CSVTTPDRGTETQYF,TGCAGCGTCACCACGCCAGACAGGGGAACTGAGACCCAGTACTTC,TRBV29-1,15,few,TRBD1,TRBJ2-5
CASSPTSGRVYEQFF,TGCGCCAGCAGCCCGACTAGCGGGAGAGTATATGAGCAGTTCTTC,TRBV5-1,15,-,TRBD2,TRBJ2-1
CASSLGAGAYEQYF,TGTGCCAGCAGCTTGGGCGCGGGCGCCTACGAGCAGTACTTC,TRBV5-5,14,few,-,TRBJ2-7
CASSYSGTGDYEQYF,TGTGCCAGCAGTTACTCCGGGACAGGGGACTACGAGCAGTACTTC,TRBV6-6,15,-,TRBD1,TRBJ2-7
CASSVRASGSRHEQYF,TGTGCCAGCAGCGTAAGGGCTAGCGGGAGCCGCCACGAGCAGTACTTC,TRBV9,16,-,TRBD2,TRBJ2-7
CASIRRGHRQEETQYF,TGCGCCAGCATTCGTAGAGGACATCGGCAGGAAGAGACCCAGTACTTC,TRBV5-1,16,-,-,TRBJ2-5
CASSPYRDRGLETQYF,TGTGCCAGCAGCCCATACCGGGACAGGGGGCTGGAGACCCAGTACTTC,TRBV7-2,16,-,TRBD1,TRBJ2-5
CASSDIIKREGGTYEQYF,TGTGCCAGCAGTGATATAATCAAGCGGGAGGGCGGGACCTACGAGCAGTACTTC,TRBV25-1,18,few,TRBD2,TRBJ2-7
CASSVAQETRGRNEQFF,TGTGCCAGCAGCGTAGCTCAGGAGACTAGGGGTCGGAATGAGCAGTTCTTC,TRBV9,17,few,-,TRBJ2-1
CASSLSSVDRLAKNIQYF,TGTGCCAGCAGCTTGTCTAGCGTCGACCGATTAGCCAAAAACATTCAGTACTTC,TRBV7-9,18,-,-,TRBJ2-4
CASSFSLAGVSQETQYF,TGTGCCAGCAGCTTTTCGCTAGCGGGAGTGTCCCAAGAGACCCAGTACTTC,TRBV7-7,17,few,TRBD2,TRBJ2-5
CASSLGVSNTGELFF,TGTGCCAGCAGCTTGGGGGTATCGAACACCGGGGAGCTGTTTTTT,TRBV5-4,15,-,-,TRBJ2-2
CASSRGYSGWSSYEQYF,TGTGCCAGCAGCCGGGGTTATAGCGGGTGGAGCTCCTACGAGCAGTACTTC,TRBV5-6,17,-,TRBD2,TRBJ2-7
CASSPEPGKGFFF,TGTGCCAGCAGCCCGGAGCCGGGAAAGGGGTTTTTTTTC,TRBV7-3,13,-,-,TRBJ2-4
CASSLRGYNEQFF,TGTGCCAGCAGTTTACGAGGGTACAATGAGCAGTTCTTC,TRBV27,13,-,-,TRBJ2-1
CASSETGGYNSPLHF,TGTGCCAGCAGTGAAACCGGGGGGTATAATTCACCCCTCCACTTT,TRBV7-3,15,-,-,TRBJ1-6
CASSINGQTHNEQFF,TGTGCCAGTAGTATCAATGGACAGACTCACAATGAGCAGTTCTTC,TRBV19,15,few,-,TRBJ2-1
CASRPTSGGYYEQYF,TGTGCCAGCAGGCCCACTAGCGGGGGATACTACGAGCAGTACTTC,TRBV7-2,15,-,TRBD2,TRBJ2-7
CSVPPGTGVNEQFF,TGCAGCGTCCCCCCCGGGACAGGGGTGAATGAGCAGTTCTTC,TRBV29-1,14,-,TRBD1,TRBJ2-1
CASSQGPASGSLNEQFF,TGTGCCAGCAGCCAAGGCCCAGCTAGCGGGAGTCTCAATGAGCAGTTCTTC,TRBV4-2,17,few,TRBD2,TRBJ2-1
CASNRGSSYEQYF,TGTGCCAGCAATCGTGGGTCCTCCTACGAGCAGTACTTC,TRBV28,13,-,-,TRBJ2-7
CASSFYSYNEQFF,TGTGCCAGCAGCTTCTACTCCTACAATGAGCAGTTCTTC,TRBV5-4,13,few,-,TRBJ2-1
CSVASGASYEQYF,TGCAGCGTTGCAAGTGGAGCTTCCTACGAGCAGTACTTC,TRBV29-1,13,-,-,TRBJ2-7
CASSSGLAGAKFF,TGTGCCAGCAGTTCTGGACTAGCGGGAGCCAAGTTCTTC,TRBV27,13,-,TRBD2,TRBJ2-1